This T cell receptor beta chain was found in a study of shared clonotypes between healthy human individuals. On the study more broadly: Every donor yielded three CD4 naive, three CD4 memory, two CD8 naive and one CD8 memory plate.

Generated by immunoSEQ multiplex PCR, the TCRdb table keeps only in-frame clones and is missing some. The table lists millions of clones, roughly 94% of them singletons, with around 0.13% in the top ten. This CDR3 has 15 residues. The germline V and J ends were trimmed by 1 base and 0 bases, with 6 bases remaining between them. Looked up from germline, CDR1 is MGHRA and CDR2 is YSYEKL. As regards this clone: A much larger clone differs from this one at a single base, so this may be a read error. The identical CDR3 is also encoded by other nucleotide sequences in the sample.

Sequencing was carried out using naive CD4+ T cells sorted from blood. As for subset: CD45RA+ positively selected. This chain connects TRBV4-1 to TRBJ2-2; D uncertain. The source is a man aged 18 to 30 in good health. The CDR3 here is CASSQATTNTGELFF. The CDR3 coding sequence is TGCGCCAGCAGCCAAGCAACGACGAACACCGGGGAGCTGTTTTTT.